Below, one T cell receptor beta chain is given with its context. The clone's antigen remains unknown. Base qualities are not recorded, but no much larger clone differs from it by a single base. These data are taken from a study of blood T cell repertoires in COVID-19 (dated by TCRdb to 2020 to 2021). For context, the study as a whole: The collaborator samples originated in the United States, Italy and Spain and spanned the acute and convalescent phases of COVID-19. The sample metadata nearly always contained a de-identified subject ID, COVID-19 status, age in years and sex. A freely available public database, intended as a resource for researchers studying the immune response to SARS-CoV-2, is where the repertoires were released. The samples were drawn from the first 160 participants of the ongoing ImmuneRACE study and from roughly 1,300 subjects provided by 6 global collaborators. Subjects who had been exposed to COVID-19, were actively infected with it, or had recovered from it provided the deeply sampled blood TCRbeta repertoires that made up the dataset. Where HLA class I and class II types were available, the types were taken from metadata supplied by the sample provider, not from assay-based typing. The prospective study material was composed of cDNA or gDNA derived from T cells, B-cell-depleted T cells, or PBMCs. Overall study results and their limits: The amount of clinical and demographic metadata varied by source and participant and was provided uncurated.

Collaborating institutions collected whole blood in K2EDTA tubes following their own protocols. For TCRbeta analysis, collaborator samples were shipped as frozen whole blood, as isolated PBMCs, or as DNA extracted from either sample type. TCRbeta CDR3 regions were amplified from genomic DNA by means of the immunoSEQ Assay, a bias-controlled multiplex PCR. As for the original processing: Within the assay, amplification of reference gene primers was used to estimate how many nucleated cells each sample contained. To quantify the absolute abundance of each unique TCRbeta CDR3 rearrangement, sequence reads were collapsed and filtered. Productive Simpson clonality was computed per sample as the square root of Simpson's diversity index over productive rearrangements. TCRdb took over this immuneACCESS table, retaining in-frame rearrangements with V and J assigned. Such tables are incomplete; in checked studies, under half of the missing clones stem from an unresolved V gene, and the remainder is unexplained. V and J calls and clone size come straight from that table; D and trimming were deduced from the DNA. This sample has 26,000 or so clones in its table, and 90% of those were observed once. About 11% of the sample is in the top ten clones.

Relative to germline, V is missing 5 bases and J is missing 6 bases, with 7 bases of the junction outside any gene match. CDR1 and CDR2 are drawn from the germline V gene: SGHDN, FVKESK. From its cysteine to its phenylalanine, the CDR3 spans 14 amino acids. Only the CDR3 DNA is retained, 42 bases long and in frame from the first base. The chain links TRBV14 with TRBJ2-7; TRBD2 aligns with 10 central bases. This clonotype originated in a man between 65 and 85 years old with acute or convalescent COVID-19. The material sequenced was peripheral blood. In nucleotides, the sequence is TGTGCCAGCAGCGTTACTCGGACTAGCGGCGAGCAGTACTTC. It translates as CASSVTRTSGEQYF.